This TCR beta chain was observed in a study of cytomegalovirus exposure and HLA in healthy donors (dated by TCRdb to about 2017). Regarding the research as a whole: According to an earlier analysis of 587 of the donors, 150 million to 200 million T cells yielded roughly 100 million unique TCR beta sequences and around 300 Gb of sequence data. The study profiled the T cell repertoires of hundreds of subjects by immunosequencing and related them to cytomegalovirus serostatus. Both class I and class II loci were covered by HLA typing, at four-digit resolution. Among about 360 genotyped donors of the cohort, an average of around 240,000 unique TCR beta nucleotide sequences were sequenced per donor, around 18% of them non-productive. Because of strong linkage in the cohort, roughly five DR-DQ haplotypes were treated as single units for association and clustering. Donor age, sex, ethnicity and CMV serostatus were compiled together with the repertoire data. The later analysis used no new phenotypic data to find candidate immune exposures, relying instead on TCR beta sequences and their occurrence across donors. To predict cytomegalovirus infection status, the study brought together high-throughput TCR immunosequencing, statistical association of individual TCRs with disease status, and machine learning. All discovery cohort repertoires had been generated on a single sequencing platform. The study was designed to test whether signatures of past pathogen exposure could be identified by cataloging public T cell receptors. An early release that covered several hundred HLA-typed donors contained about 300 gigabases of sequencing data and 85 million to 100 million unique TCR sequences. An earlier analysis of several hundred of the donors applied high-throughput TCR beta sequencing to assess whether each TCR beta V gene segment acted as functional or pseudogenic. The number of typed donors differed by locus: about 620-640 for A, B, C, DRB1 and DQB1; 522 for DQA1; roughly 600 for DPA1; and about 470 for DPB1. To study patterns of TCR occurrence, a later analysis re-analyzed previously published TCR beta repertoires from 700 or so donors and added high-resolution HLA genotyping. In addition to the first cohort of roughly 700 subjects, a separate validation cohort of 120 different subjects was used. Of the roughly 400 genotyped donors, roughly 85% fell in the genetic ancestry cluster associated with self-reported Caucasian donors. A later genetic analysis used genome-wide SNP genotypes for about three fifths of the roughly 700 donors, treating that subset as a discovery cohort.

Summary of the overall study and its limitations: Because HLA typing was unavailable for some donors at each locus, only the typed subset was used in association tests. A later genetic analysis reported fewer N-insertions in productive TCRs among donors in an Asian-associated ancestry cluster than the approximately 700-donor mean. Linkage disequilibrium might explain the correlated functional status among segregating V segments, but an unknown experimental factor could not be ruled out. Sequencing depth was assumed to be roughly uniform across donors in the presence/absence analyses, though that assumption may not hold. When HLA alleles, especially DR and DQ, strongly co-occurred, attributing TCR associations to individual alleles was difficult. In the study, some 160 TCR beta chains were listed as associated with cytomegalovirus. An association between a missense DCLRE1C variant and V-gene and J-gene trimming of TCR beta chains was found in a later genetic analysis and replicated in an independent cohort. According to a later analysis, TCR association rates differed among HLA loci, with DRB1 alleles showing the most associated TCRs and HLA-C alleles showing the fewest. The authors suggested that the approach could potentially be generalized to other disease states and immunological phenotypes. A later analysis reported that several top co-occurrence clusters appeared linked to parvovirus B19, influenza, CMV and Epstein-Barr virus. In an earlier analysis of fewer than 700 of the donors, most TCR beta V segments appeared in productive rearrangements about 87% or about 30% of the time, broadly matching IMGT annotations. A cluster of highly shared sequence variants was judged likely to represent a technical artifact of the sequencing pipeline. According to a later analysis, most CMV-associated TCR beta chains appeared to be HLA-restricted, and the HLA associations seemed to be driven largely by CMV exposure. Because counts were too low, seventeen rarely observed V segments, including chromosome 9 orphons, were excluded from the earlier analysis of fewer than 650 of the donors. CMV serostatus was the only immune exposure information available for the cohort. A further reported finding was that TCR beta sequences accurately predicted the HLA-A and HLA-B alleles for most subjects in the first cohort. In a later analysis, HLA-associated TCR beta chains were found to be more clonally expanded and to have lower generation probabilities than equally common non-associated chains. Across donors, most TCR sequences were observed very rarely, whereas some public TCRs were present in many individuals. Only TCR beta chains were sequenced in this cohort, and the absence of alpha or paired-chain data limited detectable features. Specific HLA alleles were associated with over 15,000 TCR beta sequences at a false discovery rate of 0.05 in a later analysis. Three of the identified cytomegalovirus-associated TCR beta chains were confirmed in vitro to be specific for cytomegalovirus antigens. The classifier was reported to diagnose cytomegalovirus status with high specificity and sensitivity in both the original cohort and the validation cohort.

This clone has only a few counts. What antigen it recognizes has not been identified. Base quality data are lacking; no much larger clone is found one base away. Library prep was done by the immunoSEQ multiplex PCR assay. For the multiplex PCR, a mixture combining 60 forward primers for TCR Vbeta segments and 13 reverse primers for TCR Jbeta segments was used. Amplification of the CDR3 region of rearranged TCR beta genes was performed with a multiplex PCR assay on genomic DNA. The amplified TCR beta libraries were sequenced on the Illumina HiSeq System as 87-base-pair reads. Per the source publication's procedure: A later analysis counted approximately 74 million unique TCR beta chains across the 550 to 750 repertoires, and about 10 million of these chains were shared by at least two donors. Raw reads were error-corrected and collapsed into unique sequences with a nearest-neighbor algorithm that merged closely related sequences to remove PCR and sequencing errors. CDR3 sequences were aligned to IMGT reference sequences to assign V, D and J gene segments. For a sequence to be retained, at least a six-nucleotide match to both a V gene segment and a J gene segment was required. A rearrangement counted as productive if the CDR3 had no stop codons and remained in frame with V and J, and every other rearrangement counted as non-productive. Following IMGT convention, CDR3 was defined as the stretch from the second conserved V-encoded cysteine up to the conserved J-encoded phenylalanine. The earlier analysis of about 610 of the donors excluded sequences that lacked an unambiguous match to a single V gene segment. In an earlier analysis of a few hundred of the donors, V segments were called functional above 56.7% productive rearrangements and were called segregating when the between-donor standard deviation exceeded 5%. A statistical classification framework was built for diagnosing cytomegalovirus status from the catalog of TCR beta chain sequences. In a later analysis, V and J genes were assigned by comparing TCR nucleotide sequences against IMGT/GENE-DB human TR gene sequences. Using the TCRdist pipeline, a later analysis assigned CDR3 sequences along with most-parsimonious VDJ recombination scenarios. In a later analysis, every TCR beta chain was defined by the combination of its CDR3 amino acid sequence and its V-gene family, and reads without a unique V-gene family were dropped. To address suspected cross-contamination and a sequencing artifact, a later analysis removed a few hundred highly shared, low-generation-probability nucleotide sequences. In a later analysis, a clonal expansion index was calculated for each public chain from normalized within-repertoire ranks of inferred template counts. In a later analysis, generation probabilities were computed using a VDJ recombination model fitted to out-of-frame rearrangements, and the results were checked against IGoR. Hypergeometric tests were used in a later analysis to score TCR-TCR, TCR-HLA and TCR-CMV co-occurrence, with a repertoire-size bias correction applied to the TCR pairs. In a later analysis, false discovery rates were estimated by permuting HLA or CMV assignments 20 times. In a later analysis, co-occurring TCRs were grouped using DBSCAN, with TCRdist sequence similarity added in when clustering inside HLA-allele-positive subsets. For co-occurrence clustering, repertoires with fewer than 30,000 or more than 120,000 public chains were excluded, along with five repertoires with anomalous nucleotide sharing. TCRdb mirrors the immuneACCESS table, restricted to in-frame sequences. Some clones are absent from its copies; in checked studies, under half trace to an unresolved V gene, and the reason for the others is unknown. V and J calls and clone size come straight from that table; D and trimming were deduced from the DNA. This sample lists approximately 110,000 clones; about 16% were detected once. 1.9% of the sample is held by the ten biggest clonotypes.

The cohort was made up of under 800 healthy bone marrow donors. Cohort members were all nominally healthy when sampled, although unrecorded immune exposures were likely present. The donor was CMV seronegative and belonged to the group of approximately 320 seronegative cohort members. Each donor provided a peripheral blood sample, and peripheral blood mononuclear cells were used for TCR beta sequencing. The Qiagen DNeasy Blood Extraction Kit was used to extract genomic DNA from the blood cell samples. This receptor was obtained from a woman aged 18-30 years in good health and CMV-seronegative. The sequenced material came from PBMCs.

DNA sequence: TGTGCCAGCTCACCGGACAGCCCGAGGACCGGGGAGCTGTTTTTT. Its translation is CASSPDSPRTGELFF. This chain joins TRBV18 to TRBJ2-2; the D gene is perhaps TRBD1, from 6 matching bases. The germline V gene specifies KGHSH as CDR1 and LQKENI as CDR2. The CDR3 measures 15 amino acids from cysteine to phenylalanine. The kept DNA is CDR3 alone, 45 bases in frame from the first base. Trimming removed 3 bases from V and 5 bases from J, leaving 13 bases between the germline ends.